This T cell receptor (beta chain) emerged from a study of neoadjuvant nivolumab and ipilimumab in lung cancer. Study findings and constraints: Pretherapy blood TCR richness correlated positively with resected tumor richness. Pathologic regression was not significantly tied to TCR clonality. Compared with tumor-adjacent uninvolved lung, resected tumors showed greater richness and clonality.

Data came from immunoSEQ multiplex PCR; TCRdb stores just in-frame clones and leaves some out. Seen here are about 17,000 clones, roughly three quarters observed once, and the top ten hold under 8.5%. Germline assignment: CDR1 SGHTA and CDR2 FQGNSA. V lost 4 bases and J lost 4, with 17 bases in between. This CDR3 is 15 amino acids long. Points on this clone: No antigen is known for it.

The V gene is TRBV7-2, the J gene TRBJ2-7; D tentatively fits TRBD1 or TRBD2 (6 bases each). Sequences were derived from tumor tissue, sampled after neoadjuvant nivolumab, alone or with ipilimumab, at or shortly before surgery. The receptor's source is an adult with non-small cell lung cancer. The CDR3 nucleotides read TGTGCCAGCAGCTCACTTGGGGGGCCGGGGTACGAGCAGTACTTC. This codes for CASSSLGGPGYEQYF.